Listed below are T cell receptor beta chains from one sample, sequenced in a study of T cells in Graves' hyperthyroidism and ophthalmopathy. Via MiXCR, TCRdb re-called the multiplex PCR reads, giving one row per CDR3 protein. The data contain about 480,000 distinct CDR3 sequences, 24% of them singletons. Input material: blood. Receptors were obtained from a woman aged 25 to 39 with Graves' ophthalmopathy. The CDR3 runs from the conserved cysteine through the conserved F or W. Fields, in order: J gene, D gene, V gene, clone size, CDR3 protein, CDR3 DNA. A D gene is named only where the DNA matches it firmly. The size entry is marked missing in some rows and otherwise reads once, few, many or a size class.

TRBJ1-6,NA,TRBV12-3/TRBV12-4,few,CASSLGQAYNSPLHF,TGTGCCAGCAGTTTAGGCCAGGCCTATAATTCACCCCTCCACTTT
TRBJ2-7,NA,TRBV6-5,NA,CASSSPRKQMSYEQYF,TGTGCCAGCAGTTCCCCGAGGAAACAGATGAGCTACGAGCAGTACTTC
TRBJ1-1,NA,TRBV30,NA,CARGNSMNTEAFF,TGTGCCCGGGGCAACAGTATGAACACTGAAGCTTTCTTT
TRBJ2-5,NA,TRBV7-9,many,CASSPGTDRQETQYF,TGTGCCAGCAGCCCCGGGACGGACCGCCAAGAGACCCAGTACTTC
TRBJ2-7,NA,TRBV11-1,many,CASSFHPKEGNEQYF,TGTGCCAGCAGCTTTCATCCGAAAGAAGGGAACGAGCAGTACTTC
TRBJ2-7,NA,TRBV14,NA,CASSPGLSLSYEQYF,TGTGCCAGCAGCCCGGGACTTTCCCTCTCCTACGAGCAGTACTTC
TRBJ2-2,NA,TRBV6-2/TRBV6-3,many,CASSPGQGEDTGELFF,TGTGCCAGCAGCCCCGGGCAGGGGGAGGACACCGGGGAGCTGTTTTTT
TRBJ1-1,TRBD1,TRBV3-1,many,CASSRRQGVEAFF,TGTGCCAGCAGCCGGAGACAGGGTGTTGAAGCTTTCTTT
TRBJ1-1,TRBD1,TRBV7-8,many,CASSLTGGITEAFF,TGTGCCAGCAGCTTGACAGGGGGTATCACTGAAGCTTTCTTT
TRBJ2-5,TRBD2,TRBV20-1,many,CSAPMRAGGPQETQYF,TGCAGTGCTCCCATGAGGGCGGGGGGGCCTCAAGAGACCCAGTACTTC
TRBJ1-2,NA,TRBV2,many,CASINFGGYGYTF,TGTGCCAGCATAAATTTTGGGGGGTATGGCTACACCTTC
TRBJ1-5,NA,TRBV30,many,CAWSVQAQQPQHF,TGTGCCTGGAGTGTACAAGCCCAACAGCCCCAGCATTTT
TRBJ1-1,TRBD1,TRBV20-1,once,CSAVDRGRTMNTEACF,TGCAGTGCAGTGGACAGGGGGCGAACCATGAACACTGAAGCTTGCTTT
TRBJ2-6,NA,TRBV2,many,CASSEASLGSGANVLTF,TGTGCCAGCAGTGAAGCCAGCCTCGGATCGGGGGCCAACGTCCTGACTTTC
TRBJ1-1,TRBD1,TRBV7-9,many,CASSYGQGYTEAFF,TGTGCCAGCAGCTACGGACAGGGGTACACTGAAGCTTTCTTT
TRBJ2-5,NA,TRBV20-1,NA,CSASPPVEETQYF,TGCAGTGCTAGTCCGCCCGTCGAAGAGACCCAGTACTTC
TRBJ2-5,NA,TRBV5-4,few,CASSLWIEETQYF,TGTGCCAGCAGCCTATGGATCGAAGAGACCCAGTACTTC
TRBJ2-5,NA,TRBV7-9,many,CASTSDSYQETQYF,TGTGCCAGTACCAGTGATTCGTACCAAGAGACCCAGTACTTC
TRBJ2-7,TRBD1,TRBV6-2/TRBV6-3,many,CASSYFGQADLEQYF,TGTGCCAGCAGTTACTTCGGACAGGCGGACCTCGAGCAGTACTTC
TRBJ1-1,NA,TRBV4-2,many,CASSQDLFGEAFF,TGTGCCAGCAGCCAAGATCTCTTTGGCGAAGCTTTCTTT
TRBJ2-7,TRBD2,TRBV12-3/TRBV12-4,many,CASSSSSGSAYEQYF,TGTGCCAGCAGTTCTTCTAGCGGGAGTGCCTACGAGCAGTACTTC
TRBJ1-2,TRBD1,TRBV12-3/TRBV12-4,many,CASSHKTGVANYGYTF,TGTGCCAGCAGCCATAAGACAGGGGTTGCAAACTATGGCTACACCTTC
TRBJ2-2,TRBD1,TRBV7-2,many,CASSPYSRGGQGSTGELFF,TGTGCCAGCAGCCCATATTCGCGCGGGGGACAGGGTAGCACCGGGGAGCTGTTTTTT
TRBJ2-5,NA,TRBV4-1,once,CASSQDKTTLETQYF,TGCGCCAGCAGCCAAGATAAGACTACATTAGAGACCCAGTACTTC
TRBJ1-6,NA,TRBV6-5,NA,CASSYSYRVDSPLHF,TGTGCCAGCAGTTACTCTTATCGGGTAGATTCACCCCTCCACTTT
TRBJ2-5,NA,TRBV6-2/TRBV6-3,NA,CASSYSTSHSGGPETQYF,TGTGCCAGCAGTTACTCGACGTCCCATAGCGGAGGGCCAGAGACCCAGTACTTC
TRBJ2-7,NA,TRBV30,NA,CAWMQGYEQYF,TGTGCCTGGATGCAGGGTTACGAGCAGTACTTC
TRBJ1-1,NA,TRBV15,many,CATSPGRAPMNTEAFF,TGTGCCACCAGCCCCGGACGGGCACCAATGAACACTGAAGCTTTCTTT
TRBJ2-7,TRBD1,TRBV29-1,many,CSVTGLDRGSYEQYF,TGCAGCGTTACGGGACTGGACAGGGGGTCCTACGAGCAGTACTTC
TRBJ2-7,NA,TRBV7-8,many,CASSPRNEQYF,TGTGCCAGCAGCCCTCGAAACGAGCAGTACTTC
TRBJ1-1,NA,TRBV14,NA,CASSQGPHRLEAFF,TGTGCCAGCAGCCAAGGTCCCCACCGCCTTGAAGCTTTCTTT
TRBJ2-3,NA,TRBV7-9,many,CASSRAADTQYF,TGTGCCAGCAGCCGCGCCGCAGATACGCAGTATTTT
TRBJ1-2,NA,TRBV6-1,few,CASRRDNGYGYTF,TGTGCCAGCAGGCGAGACAACGGCTATGGCTACACCTTC
TRBJ1-1,TRBD1,TRBV19,NA,CASTTTGTGGSNEAFF,TGTGCCAGTACCACAACCGGGACAGGGGGCTCCAATGAAGCTTTCTTT
TRBJ1-5,NA,TRBV18,many,CASRNDTNQPQHF,TGTGCCAGCCGGAACGACACCAATCAGCCCCAGCATTTT
TRBJ2-7,NA,TRBV6-1,few,CASSEAPGVSYEQYF,TGTGCCAGCAGTGAAGCGCCAGGGGTCTCCTACGAGCAGTACTTC
TRBJ2-5,TRBD1,TRBV12-3/TRBV12-4,many,CASRERTGGEETQYF,TGTGCCAGCAGGGAGCGGACAGGGGGCGAAGAGACCCAGTACTTC
TRBJ1-1,NA,TRBV14,many,CASSQEDFREWGLNTEAFF,TGTGCCAGCAGCCAAGAAGATTTCAGGGAGTGGGGTTTGAACACTGAAGCTTTCTTT
TRBJ2-1,NA,TRBV9,few,CASSVGGPRGEQFF,TGTGCCAGCAGCGTAGGAGGGCCCCGAGGTGAGCAGTTCTTC
TRBJ1-1,NA,TRBV7-2,many,CASSSEGVSEAFF,TGTGCCAGCAGCTCCGAGGGCGTTAGTGAAGCTTTCTTT
TRBJ1-2,NA,TRBV6-5,many,CASSYSGYYGYTF,TGTGCCAGCAGTTACTCTGGATATTATGGCTACACCTTC
TRBJ2-7,TRBD2,TRBV4-3,NA,CASSQGLGGGSYEQYF,TGCGCCAGCAGCCAAGGGCTTGGCGGGGGGTCCTACGAGCAGTACTTC
TRBJ2-5,NA,TRBV7-2,many,CASSLPGQETQYF,TGTGCCAGCAGCTTACCAGGCCAAGAGACCCAGTACTTC
TRBJ2-7,TRBD1,TRBV29-1,few,CSVTRDRGRQQYF,TGCAGCGTGACCCGGGACAGGGGAAGACAGCAGTACTTC
TRBJ1-2,TRBD1,TRBV6-4,NA,CASRRNGQGNYGYTF,TGTGCCAGCAGACGAAATGGACAGGGAAACTATGGCTACACCTTC
TRBJ1-5,TRBD1,TRBV12-5,NA,CASGLVPGQGHIISNQPQHF,TGTGCTAGTGGTTTGGTACCGGGACAGGGACATATTATTAGCAATCAGCCCCAGCATTTT
TRBJ2-5,NA,TRBV11-3,NA,CASRPVFSGDQETQYF,TGTGCCAGCAGACCAGTGTTTTCGGGGGACCAAGAGACCCAGTACTTC
TRBJ1-1,NA,TRBV7-9,many,CASNPYLGTEAFF,TGTGCCAGCAACCCCTACCTGGGCACTGAAGCTTTCTTT
TRBJ2-2,TRBD1,TRBV6-5,many,CASSPGGVNGELFF,TGTGCCAGCAGTCCAGGGGGAGTGAACGGGGAGCTGTTTTTT